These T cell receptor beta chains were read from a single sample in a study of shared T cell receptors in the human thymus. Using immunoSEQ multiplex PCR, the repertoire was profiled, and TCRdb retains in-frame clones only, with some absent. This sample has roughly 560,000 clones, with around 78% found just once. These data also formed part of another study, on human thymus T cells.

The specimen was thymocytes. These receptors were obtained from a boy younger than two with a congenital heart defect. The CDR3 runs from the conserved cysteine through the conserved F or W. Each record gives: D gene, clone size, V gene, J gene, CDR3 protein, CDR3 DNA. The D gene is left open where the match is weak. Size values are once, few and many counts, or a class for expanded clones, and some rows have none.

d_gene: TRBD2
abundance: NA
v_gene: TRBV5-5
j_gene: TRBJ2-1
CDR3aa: CASSPAGSGREAYNEQFF
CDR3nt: TGTGCCAGCAGCCCCGCTGGTAGCGGGAGGGAGGCCTACAATGAGCAGTTCTTC

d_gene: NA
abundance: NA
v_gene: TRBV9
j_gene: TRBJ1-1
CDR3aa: CASSVLGGERAFF
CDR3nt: TGTGCCAGCAGCGTATTAGGAGGGGAGAGGGCTTTCTTT

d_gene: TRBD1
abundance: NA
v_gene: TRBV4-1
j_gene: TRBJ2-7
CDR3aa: CASSRPRGQGKHF
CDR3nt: TGCGCCAGCAGCCGCCCCCGGGGACAGGGGAAGCACTTC

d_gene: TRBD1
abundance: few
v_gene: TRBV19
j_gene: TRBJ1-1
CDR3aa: CASRGTGQENTEAFF
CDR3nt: TGTGCCAGTCGCGGGACAGGGCAAGAGAACACTGAAGCTTTCTTT

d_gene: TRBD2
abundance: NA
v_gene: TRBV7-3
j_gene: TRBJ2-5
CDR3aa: CASSIGTSGSRTQETQYF
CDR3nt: TGTGCCAGCAGCATAGGGACTAGCGGGAGTAGGACACAAGAGACCCAGTACTTC

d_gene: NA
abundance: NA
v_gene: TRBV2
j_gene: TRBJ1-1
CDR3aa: CATPQGSRNNTEAFF
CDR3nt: TGTGCCACACCCCAGGGGTCCCGAAATAACACTGAAGCTTTCTTT

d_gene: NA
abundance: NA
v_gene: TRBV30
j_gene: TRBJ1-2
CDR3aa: CAWSLFGPAGDYGYTF
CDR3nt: TGTGCCTGGAGCCTTTTCGGACCAGCGGGGGACTATGGCTACACCTTC

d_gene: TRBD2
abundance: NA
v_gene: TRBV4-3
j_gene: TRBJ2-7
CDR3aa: CASSHLPGVAGGPYEQYF
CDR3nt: TGCGCCAGCAGCCACCTCCCAGGGGTGGCGGGAGGCCCCTACGAGCAGTACTTC

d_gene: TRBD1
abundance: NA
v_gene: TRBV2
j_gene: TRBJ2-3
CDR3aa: CASITNRDRDTDTQYF
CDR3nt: TGTGCCAGCATCACGAACCGGGACAGGGACACAGATACGCAGTATTTT

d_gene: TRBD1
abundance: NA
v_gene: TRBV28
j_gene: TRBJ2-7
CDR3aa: CASTGGWNEQYF
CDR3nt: TGTGCCAGCACAGGGGGCTGGAACGAGCAGTACTTC

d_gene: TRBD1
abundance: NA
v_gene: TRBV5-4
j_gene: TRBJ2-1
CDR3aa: CASRAKGAINEQFF
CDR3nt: TGTGCCAGCAGAGCTAAGGGGGCTATCAATGAGCAGTTCTTC

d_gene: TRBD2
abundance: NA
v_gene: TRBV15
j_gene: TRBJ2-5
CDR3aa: CATSCRGTSEETQYF
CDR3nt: TGTGCCACCAGCTGTCGAGGGACTAGTGAAGAGACCCAGTACTTC

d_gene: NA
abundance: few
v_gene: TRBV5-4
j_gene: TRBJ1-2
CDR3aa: CASSCRTDYTNYGYTF
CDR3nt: TGTGCCAGCAGCTGTCGGACAGATTATACTAACTATGGCTACACCTTC

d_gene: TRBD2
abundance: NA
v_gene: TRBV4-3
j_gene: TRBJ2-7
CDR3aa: CASSQGGGLDEQYF
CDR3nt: TGCGCCAGCAGCCAAGGGGGAGGGTTGGACGAGCAGTACTTC

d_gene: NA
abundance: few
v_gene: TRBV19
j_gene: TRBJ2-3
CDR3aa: CASIHQADTQYF
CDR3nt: TGTGCCAGTATTCATCAGGCAGATACGCAGTATTTT

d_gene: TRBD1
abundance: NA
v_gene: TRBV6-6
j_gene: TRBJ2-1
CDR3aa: CASSSGTGSGEQFF
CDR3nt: TGTGCCAGCAGTTCGGGGACAGGGAGTGGGGAGCAGTTCTTC

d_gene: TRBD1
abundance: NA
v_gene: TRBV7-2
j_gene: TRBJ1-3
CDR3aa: CASSIRRDRMRGNTIYF
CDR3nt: TGTGCCAGCAGCATTCGCCGGGACAGGATGCGAGGAAACACCATATATTTT

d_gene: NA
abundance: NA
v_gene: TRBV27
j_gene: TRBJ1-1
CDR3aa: CASSHRAMNTEAFF
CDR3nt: TGTGCCAGCAGTCACAGGGCCATGAACACTGAAGCTTTCTTT

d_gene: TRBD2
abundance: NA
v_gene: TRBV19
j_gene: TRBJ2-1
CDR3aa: CAASSRRGGSANEQFF
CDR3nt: TGTGCCGCCAGTAGTAGACGGGGGGGCTCCGCGAATGAGCAGTTCTTC

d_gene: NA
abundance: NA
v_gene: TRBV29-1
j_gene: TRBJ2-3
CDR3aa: CSADRGWGTDTQYF
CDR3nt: TGCAGCGCCGATCGGGGATGGGGCACAGATACGCAGTATTTT

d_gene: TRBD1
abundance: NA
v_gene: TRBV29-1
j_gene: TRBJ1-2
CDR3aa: CSVTPPDRGHGYTF
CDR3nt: TGCAGCGTGACCCCCCCGGACAGGGGGCATGGCTACACCTTC

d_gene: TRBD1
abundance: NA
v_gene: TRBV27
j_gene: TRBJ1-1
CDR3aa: CASSQRGQKNTEAFF
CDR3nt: TGTGCCAGCAGTCAAAGGGGACAGAAGAACACTGAAGCTTTCTTT

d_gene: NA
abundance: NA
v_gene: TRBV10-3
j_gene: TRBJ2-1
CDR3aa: CAISEGRESSYNEQFF
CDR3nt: TGTGCCATCAGTGAGGGACGGGAGAGCTCCTACAATGAGCAGTTCTTC

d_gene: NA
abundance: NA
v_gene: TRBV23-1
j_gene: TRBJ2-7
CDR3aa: CASSHQAYEQYF
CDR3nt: TGCGCCAGCAGTCACCAGGCCTACGAGCAGTACTTC

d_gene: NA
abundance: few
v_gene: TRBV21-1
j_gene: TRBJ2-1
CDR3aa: CASSKGREGPNEQFF
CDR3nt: TGTGCCAGCAGCAAAGGGCGGGAGGGCCCTAATGAGCAGTTCTTC

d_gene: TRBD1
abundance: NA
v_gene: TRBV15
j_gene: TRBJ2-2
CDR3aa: CATSRDIRQIQGRITGELFF
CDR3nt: TGTGCCACCAGCAGAGATATCCGACAGATACAGGGGCGGATCACCGGGGAGCTGTTTTTT

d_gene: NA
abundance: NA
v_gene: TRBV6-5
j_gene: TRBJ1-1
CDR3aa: CANYPRKNTEAFF
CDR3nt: TGTGCCAACTACCCCCGGAAGAACACTGAAGCTTTCTTT

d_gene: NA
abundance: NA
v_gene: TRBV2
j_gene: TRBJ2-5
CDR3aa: CATTSHGVRETQYF
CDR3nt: TGTGCCACCACAAGTCACGGAGTGAGGGAGACCCAGTACTTC

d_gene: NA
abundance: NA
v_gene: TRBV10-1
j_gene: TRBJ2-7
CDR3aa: CASSESGRYPSSYEQYF
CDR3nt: TGCGCCAGCAGTGAGTCGGGTCGCTACCCTAGCTCCTACGAGCAGTACTTC

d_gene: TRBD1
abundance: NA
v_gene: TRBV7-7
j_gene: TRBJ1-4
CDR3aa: CASSPGTAYNEKLFF
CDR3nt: TGTGCCAGCAGCCCCGGGACAGCCTATAATGAAAAACTGTTTTTT

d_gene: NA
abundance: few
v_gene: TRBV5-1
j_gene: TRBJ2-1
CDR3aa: CASSFGGSTGEQFF
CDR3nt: TGCGCCAGCAGCTTTGGAGGGAGCACCGGTGAGCAGTTCTTC

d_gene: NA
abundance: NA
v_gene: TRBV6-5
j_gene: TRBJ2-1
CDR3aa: CASSYRRSPYNEQFF
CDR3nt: TGTGCCAGCAGTTACAGGAGGTCCCCTTACAATGAGCAGTTCTTC

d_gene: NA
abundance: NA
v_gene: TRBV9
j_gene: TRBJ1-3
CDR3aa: CASSEDGGRSGNTIYF
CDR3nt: TGTGCCAGCAGCGAAGATGGGGGCCGCTCTGGAAACACCATATATTTT

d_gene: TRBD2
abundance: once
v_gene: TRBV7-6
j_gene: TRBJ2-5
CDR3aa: CASSADRLAGQQETQYF
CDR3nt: TGTGCCAGCAGCGCCGATCGACTAGCGGGCCAACAAGAGACCCAGTACTTC

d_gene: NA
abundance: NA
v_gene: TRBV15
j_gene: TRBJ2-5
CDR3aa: CATSKQETQYF
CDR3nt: TGTGCCACCAGTAAACAAGAGACCCAGTACTTC

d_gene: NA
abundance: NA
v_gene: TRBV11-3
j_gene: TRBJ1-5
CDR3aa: CASSLGNQPQHF
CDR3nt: TGTGCCAGCTCCCTCGGCAATCAGCCCCAGCATTTT

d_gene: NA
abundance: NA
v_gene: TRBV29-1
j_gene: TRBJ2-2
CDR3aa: CSVAGAGELFF
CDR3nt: TGCAGCGTCGCCGGGGCCGGGGAGCTGTTTTTT

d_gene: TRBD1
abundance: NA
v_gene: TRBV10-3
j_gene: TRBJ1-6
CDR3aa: CAISEPHRGGQAENSPLHF
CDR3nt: TGTGCCATCAGTGAGCCCCATAGGGGTGGACAGGCGGAAAATTCACCCCTCCACTTT

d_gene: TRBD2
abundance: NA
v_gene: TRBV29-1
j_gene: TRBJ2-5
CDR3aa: CSVGSPGGETQYF
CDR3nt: TGCAGCGTTGGGTCTCCGGGAGGGGAGACCCAGTACTTC

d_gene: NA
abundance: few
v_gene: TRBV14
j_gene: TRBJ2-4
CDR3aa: CASSQDTDRNIQYF
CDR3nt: TGTGCCAGCAGCCAAGATACGGACAGAAACATTCAGTACTTC

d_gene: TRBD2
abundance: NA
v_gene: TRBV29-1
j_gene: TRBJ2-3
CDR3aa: CSVPKREVSTDTQYF
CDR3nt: TGCAGCGTTCCCAAGCGGGAGGTTAGCACAGATACGCAGTATTTT

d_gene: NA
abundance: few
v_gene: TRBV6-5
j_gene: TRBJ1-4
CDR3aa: CASSKLPREKLFF
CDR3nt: TGTGCCAGCAGTAAACTTCCTAGGGAAAAACTGTTTTTT

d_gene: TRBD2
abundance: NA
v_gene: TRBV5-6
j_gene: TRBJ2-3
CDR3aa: CASKTSGRALATQYF
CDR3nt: TGTGCCAGCAAGACTAGCGGGAGGGCCTTGGCTACGCAGTATTTT

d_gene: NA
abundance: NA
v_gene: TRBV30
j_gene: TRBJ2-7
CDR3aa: CAWSVLRWAFPYEQYF
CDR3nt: TGTGCCTGGAGTGTACTCCGTTGGGCTTTTCCCTACGAGCAGTACTTC

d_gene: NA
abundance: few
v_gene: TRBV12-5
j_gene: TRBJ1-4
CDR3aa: CASGFFQGRGLNEKLFF
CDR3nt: TGTGCTAGTGGTTTTTTTCAGGGGAGGGGTCTTAATGAAAAACTGTTTTTT

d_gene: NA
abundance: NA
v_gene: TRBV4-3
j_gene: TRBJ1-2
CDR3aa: CASSQGAANSGYGYTF
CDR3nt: TGCGCCAGCAGCCAGGGGGCCGCCAACTCTGGCTATGGCTACACCTTC

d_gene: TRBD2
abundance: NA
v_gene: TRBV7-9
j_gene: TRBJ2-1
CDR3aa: CASRPSGRANNEQFF
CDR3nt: TGTGCCAGCAGACCGAGCGGGAGGGCCAACAATGAGCAGTTCTTC

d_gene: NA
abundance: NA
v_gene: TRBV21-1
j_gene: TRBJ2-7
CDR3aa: CASSKVDRAYYEQYF
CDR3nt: TGTGCCAGCAGCAAAGTTGACAGAGCCTACTACGAGCAGTACTTC

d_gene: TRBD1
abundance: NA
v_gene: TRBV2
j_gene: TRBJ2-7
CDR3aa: CASSEKPQQGATGEQYF
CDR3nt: TGTGCCAGCAGTGAAAAGCCGCAACAGGGGGCGACGGGCGAGCAGTACTTC

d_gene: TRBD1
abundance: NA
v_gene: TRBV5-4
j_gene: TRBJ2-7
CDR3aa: CASSFWGDRDPYEQYF
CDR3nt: TGTGCCAGCAGCTTTTGGGGGGACAGGGACCCCTACGAGCAGTACTTC